This T cell receptor (beta chain) came from a study of shared clonotypes between healthy human individuals. The ends were cut back, 3 bases at V and 2 bases at J, with 17 bases in the middle. The CDR3 runs to 16 residues. Generated by immunoSEQ multiplex PCR, the TCRdb table keeps only in-frame clones and is missing some. In the table there are roughly 2,300,000 clones, 92% of which are singletons. Adult Caucasians living in Nashville, Tennessee made up all of the donors. The study separated CD4+ cells into CD45RA+ naive and CD45RA-negative memory subsets. Sequencing used naive CD4+ T cells from PBMCs. Subset denoted: CD45RA+ positively selected. The chain combines TRBV23-1 with TRBJ2-7; possibly TRBD1 for D (5 bases). TRBV23-1 is filed as an ORF, its function uncertain. The clonotype comes from a man between 18 and 29 years old in good health. Some clones in this sample may be carry-over from other donors' samples. CDR3 sequence reads: CASSHAVWGDAYEQYF. CDR3 DNA sequence: TGCGCCAGCAGTCACGCTGTGTGGGGCGATGCCTACGAGCAGTACTTC.